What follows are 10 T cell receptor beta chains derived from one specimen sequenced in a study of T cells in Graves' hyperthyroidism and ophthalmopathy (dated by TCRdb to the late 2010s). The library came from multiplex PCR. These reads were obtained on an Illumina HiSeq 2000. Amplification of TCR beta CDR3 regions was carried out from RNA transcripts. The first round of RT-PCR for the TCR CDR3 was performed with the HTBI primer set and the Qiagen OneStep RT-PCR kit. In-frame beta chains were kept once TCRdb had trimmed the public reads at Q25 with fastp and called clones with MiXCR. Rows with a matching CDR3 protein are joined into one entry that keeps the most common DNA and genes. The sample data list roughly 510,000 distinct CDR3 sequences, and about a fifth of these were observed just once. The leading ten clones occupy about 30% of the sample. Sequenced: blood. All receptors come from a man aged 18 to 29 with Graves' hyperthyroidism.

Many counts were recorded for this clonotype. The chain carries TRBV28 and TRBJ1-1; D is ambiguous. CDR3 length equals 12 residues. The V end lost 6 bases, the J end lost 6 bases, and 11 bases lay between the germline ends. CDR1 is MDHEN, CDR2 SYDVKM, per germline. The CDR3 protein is CASRIGRAEAFF. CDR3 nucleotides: TGTGCCAGCAGAATAGGGCGTGCTGAAGCTTTCTTT.

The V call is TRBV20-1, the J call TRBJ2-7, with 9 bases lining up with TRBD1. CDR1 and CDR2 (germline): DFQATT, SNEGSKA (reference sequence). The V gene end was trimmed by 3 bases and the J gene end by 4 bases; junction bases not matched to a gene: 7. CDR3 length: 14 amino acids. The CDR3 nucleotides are TGCAGTGCTAGCCCCGGGACAGGGATATACGAGCAGTACTTC. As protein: CSASPGTGIYEQYF.

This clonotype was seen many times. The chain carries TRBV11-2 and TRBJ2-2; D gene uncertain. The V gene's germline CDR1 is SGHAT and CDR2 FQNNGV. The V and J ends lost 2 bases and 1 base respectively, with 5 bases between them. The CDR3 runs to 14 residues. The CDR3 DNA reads TGTGCCAGCAGCTTATCAATGAACACCGGGGAGCTGTTTTTT. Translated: CASSLSMNTGELFF.

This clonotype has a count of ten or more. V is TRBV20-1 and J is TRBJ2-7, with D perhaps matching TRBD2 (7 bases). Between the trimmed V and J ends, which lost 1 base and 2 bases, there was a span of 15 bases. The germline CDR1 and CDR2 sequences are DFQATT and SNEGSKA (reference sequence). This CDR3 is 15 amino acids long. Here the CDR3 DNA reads TGCAGTGCTAGAGGGGCGGGGGCGAATCCCTACGAGCAGTACTTC. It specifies CSARGAGANPYEQYF.

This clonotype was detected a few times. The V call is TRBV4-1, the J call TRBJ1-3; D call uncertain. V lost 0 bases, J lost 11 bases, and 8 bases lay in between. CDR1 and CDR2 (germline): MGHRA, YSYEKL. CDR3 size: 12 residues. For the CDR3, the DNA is TGCGCCAGCAGCCAAGAGTCTGGGGCCATATATTTT. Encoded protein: CASSQESGAIYF.

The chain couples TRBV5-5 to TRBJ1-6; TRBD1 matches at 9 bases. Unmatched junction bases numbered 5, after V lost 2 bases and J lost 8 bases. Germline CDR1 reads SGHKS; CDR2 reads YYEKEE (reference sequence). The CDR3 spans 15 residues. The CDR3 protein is CASSLDRQGDSPLHF. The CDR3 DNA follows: TGTGCCAGCAGCTTAGATCGACAGGGGGATTCACCCCTCCACTTT.

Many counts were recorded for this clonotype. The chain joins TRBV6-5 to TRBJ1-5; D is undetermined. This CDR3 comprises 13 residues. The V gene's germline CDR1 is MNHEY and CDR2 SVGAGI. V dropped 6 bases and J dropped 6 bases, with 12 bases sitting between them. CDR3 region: CASSPPSGQPQHF. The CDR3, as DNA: TGTGCCAGCAGCCCCCCGTCGGGTCAGCCCCAGCATTTT.

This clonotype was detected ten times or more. The CDR3 here is CASSPRSARNGYTF. Here the CDR3 DNA reads TGTGCCAGCAGCCCACGTTCAGCGAGGAATGGCTACACCTTC. The genes are TRBV12-3 or TRBV12-4 and TRBJ1-2, with unresolved D. The CDR3 spans 14 residues. V was shortened by 6 bases and J by 6 bases, with 17 bases between the two germline ends.

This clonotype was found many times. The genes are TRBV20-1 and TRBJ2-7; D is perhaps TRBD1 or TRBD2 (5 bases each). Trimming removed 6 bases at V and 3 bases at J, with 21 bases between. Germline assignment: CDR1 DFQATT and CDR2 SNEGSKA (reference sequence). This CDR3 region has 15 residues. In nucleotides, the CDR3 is TGCAGTGCCCGAGGGGTGGTAGGGGCTAACTACGAGCAGTACTTC. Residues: CSARGVVGANYEQYF.

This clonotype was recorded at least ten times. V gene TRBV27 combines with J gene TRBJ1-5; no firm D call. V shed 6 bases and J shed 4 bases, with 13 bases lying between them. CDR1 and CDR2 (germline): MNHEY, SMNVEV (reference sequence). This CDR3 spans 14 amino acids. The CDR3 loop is CASRPPGGNQPQHF. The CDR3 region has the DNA TGTGCCAGCAGGCCCCCGGGAGGGAATCAGCCCCAGCATTTT.